This entry lists 8 T cell receptor beta chains sequenced from one sample in a study of T cell responses to AZD1222 COVID-19 vaccine (dated by TCRdb to 2020 to 2022). Library preparation was by the immunoSEQ multiplex PCR assay. TCRdb carries this immuneACCESS record with in-frame sequences only. Its versions omit some clonotypes, under half of them owing to an unresolved V gene in the studies checked, with the rest unexplained. Here the sample has about 100,000 clones; approximately 90% occur a single time. The ten largest clonotypes hold roughly 1.8% of the sample. The sample's time point label, decoded: baseline before first vaccination. This sample comprised peripheral blood, obtained on day 0 of AZD1222 vaccination. The receptors were sampled from an adult in good health.

The chain joins TRBV5-5 to TRBJ1-3, with 7 bases identical to TRBD1. V lost 4 bases to trimming and J lost 2 bases; unmatched junction nucleotides: 6. CDR1 SGHKS and CDR2 YYEKEE come from the germline V gene (reference sequence). The CDR3 is 15 amino acids. The CDR3 loop is CASSPDRSPGNTIYF. DNA for the CDR3: TGTGCCAGCAGCCCGGACAGGTCACCTGGAAACACCATATATTTT.

The chain couples TRBV11-3 to TRBJ2-1; D gene ambiguous. V was cut by 5 bases and J by 7 bases, with 15 bases left in between. This CDR3 has 14 residues. Per germline, CDR1 SGHNT and CDR2 YENEEA. CDR3: CASSPPRRENEQFF. CDR3 in DNA: TGTGCCAGCAGCCCGCCCCGTCGAGAGAATGAGCAGTTCTTC.

The rearrangement links TRBV2 to TRBJ1-1, with TRBD1 as a possible D gene (5 bases). V was cut by 3 bases and J by 5 bases, with 13 bases left in between. The CDR3 sequence is 14 residues long. Germline CDR1 SNHLY, CDR2 FYNNEI. The CDR3, as DNA: TGTGCCAGCAGTGAGTGGGGCGCGGCAACTGAAGCTTTCTTT. Translation: CASSEWGAATEAFF. Full variable domain (missing parts from reference TRBV2 and TRBJ1-1): EPEVTQTPSHQVTQMGQEVILRCVPISNHLYFYWYRQILGQKVEFLVSFYNNEISEKSEIFDDQFSVERPDGSNFTLKIRSTKLEDSAMYFCASSEWGAATEAFFGQGTRLTVV.

This chain joins TRBV30 and TRBJ2-1, with 7 bases matching TRBD2. The V gene end was trimmed by 5 bases and the J gene end by 0 bases; junction bases not matched to a gene: 7. The CDR3 runs to 15 residues. Germline V gives CDR1 GTSNPN, CDR2 SVGIG (reference sequence). The CDR3 region has the DNA TGTGCCTGGTGCTATGGCGGGAGCTCCTACAATGAGCAGTTCTTC. Translation gives CAWCYGGSSYNEQFF.

The rearrangement links TRBV19 to TRBJ1-5; a possible D gene is TRBD1 (5 bases). The V gene's germline CDR1 is LNHDA and CDR2 SQIVND (reference sequence). V dropped 2 bases and J dropped 1 base, with 9 bases sitting between them. This CDR3 contains 15 residues. The CDR3 protein is CASSIIKGSNQPQHF. CDR3 sequence (DNA): TGTGCCAGTAGTATAATAAAGGGGAGCAATCAGCCCCAGCATTTT.

The chain links TRBV19 to TRBJ2-5; 7 bases fit TRBD1. The CDR3 spans 14 residues. Germline V gives CDR1 LNHDA, CDR2 SQIVND (reference sequence). J gave up 3 bases and V 5 bases, and 6 bases lay outside the gene matches. The DNA for the CDR3 is TGTGCCAGTAGTCCCCGGACAGGAGAAGAGACCCAGTACTTC. It specifies CASSPRTGEETQYF.

This chain joins TRBV9 and TRBJ2-2; 7 nucleotides match TRBD2. The germline V gene has CDR1 SGDLS and CDR2 YYNGEE. There are 16 residues in the CDR3. V was clipped by 2 bases and J by 4 bases; unmatched bases: 8. CDR3 bases: TGTGCCAGCAGCGTCGGGGCTAGCGGAGGCACCGGGGAGCTGTTTTTT. This gives the protein CASSVGASGGTGELFF.

The chain has TRBV7-7 and TRBJ2-5; 9 nucleotides align to TRBD1. This CDR3 comprises 15 residues. The germline V gene encodes CDR1 SSHAT and CDR2 FNYEAQ (reference sequence). Trimming cost V 5 bases and J 5 bases; bases outside gene matches: 9. The CDR3 coding sequence is TGTGCCAGCAGCGCTACAGGGGGCGCGAGGGAGACCCAGTACTTC. Amino acid sequence: CASSATGGARETQYF. The full variable domain, rest sourced from reference TRBV7-7 and TRBJ2-5, is GAGVSQSPRYKVTKRGQDVTLRCDPISSHATLYWYQQALGQGPEFLTYFNYEAQPDKSGLPSDRFSAERPEGSISTLTIQRTEQRDSAMYRCASSATGGARETQYFGPGTRLLVL.